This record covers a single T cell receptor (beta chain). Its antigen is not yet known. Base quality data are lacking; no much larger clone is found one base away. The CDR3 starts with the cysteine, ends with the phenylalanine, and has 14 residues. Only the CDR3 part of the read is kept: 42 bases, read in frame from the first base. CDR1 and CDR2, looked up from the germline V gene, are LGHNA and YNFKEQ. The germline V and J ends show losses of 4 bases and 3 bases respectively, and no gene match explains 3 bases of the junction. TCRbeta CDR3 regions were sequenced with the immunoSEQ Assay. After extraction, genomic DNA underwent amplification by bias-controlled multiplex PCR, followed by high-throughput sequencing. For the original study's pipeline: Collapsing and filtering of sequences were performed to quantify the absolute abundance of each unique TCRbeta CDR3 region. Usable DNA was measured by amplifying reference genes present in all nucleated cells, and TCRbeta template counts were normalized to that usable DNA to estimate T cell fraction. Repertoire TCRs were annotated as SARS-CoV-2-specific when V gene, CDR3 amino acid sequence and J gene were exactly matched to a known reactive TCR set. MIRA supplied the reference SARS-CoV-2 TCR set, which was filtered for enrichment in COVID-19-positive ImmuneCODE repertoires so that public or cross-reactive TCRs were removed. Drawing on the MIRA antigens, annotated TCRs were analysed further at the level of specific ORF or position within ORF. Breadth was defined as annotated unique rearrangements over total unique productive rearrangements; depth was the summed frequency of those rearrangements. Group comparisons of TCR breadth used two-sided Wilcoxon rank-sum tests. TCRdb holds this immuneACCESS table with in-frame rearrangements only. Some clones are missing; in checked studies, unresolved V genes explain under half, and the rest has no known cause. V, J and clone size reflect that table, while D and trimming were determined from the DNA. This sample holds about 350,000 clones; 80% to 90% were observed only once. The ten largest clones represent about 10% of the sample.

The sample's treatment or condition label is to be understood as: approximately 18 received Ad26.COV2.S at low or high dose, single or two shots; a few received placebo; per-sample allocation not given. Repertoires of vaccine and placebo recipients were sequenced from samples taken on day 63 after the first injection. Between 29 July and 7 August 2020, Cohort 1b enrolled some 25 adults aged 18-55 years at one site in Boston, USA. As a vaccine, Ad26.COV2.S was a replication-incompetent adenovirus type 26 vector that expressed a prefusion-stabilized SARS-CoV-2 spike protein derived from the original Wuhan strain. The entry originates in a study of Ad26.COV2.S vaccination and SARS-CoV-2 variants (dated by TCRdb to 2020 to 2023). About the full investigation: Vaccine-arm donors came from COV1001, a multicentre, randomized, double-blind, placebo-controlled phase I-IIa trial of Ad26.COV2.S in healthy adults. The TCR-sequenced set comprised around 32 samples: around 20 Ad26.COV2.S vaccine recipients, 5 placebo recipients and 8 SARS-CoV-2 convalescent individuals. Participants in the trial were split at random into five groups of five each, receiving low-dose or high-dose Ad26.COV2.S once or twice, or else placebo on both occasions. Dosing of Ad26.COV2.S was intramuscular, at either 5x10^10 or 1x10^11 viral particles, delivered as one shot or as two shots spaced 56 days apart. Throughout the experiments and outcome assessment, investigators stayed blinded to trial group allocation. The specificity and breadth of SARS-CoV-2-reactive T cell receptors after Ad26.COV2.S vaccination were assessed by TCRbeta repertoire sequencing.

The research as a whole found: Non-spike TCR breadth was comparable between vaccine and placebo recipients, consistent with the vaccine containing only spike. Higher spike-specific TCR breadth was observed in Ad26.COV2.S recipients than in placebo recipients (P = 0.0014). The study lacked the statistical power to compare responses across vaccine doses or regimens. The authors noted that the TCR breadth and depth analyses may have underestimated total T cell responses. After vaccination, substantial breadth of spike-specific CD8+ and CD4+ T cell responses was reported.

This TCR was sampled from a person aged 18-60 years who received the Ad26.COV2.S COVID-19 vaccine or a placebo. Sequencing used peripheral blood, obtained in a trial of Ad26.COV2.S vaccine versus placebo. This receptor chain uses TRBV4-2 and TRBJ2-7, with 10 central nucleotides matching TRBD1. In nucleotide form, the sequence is TGTGCCAGCAGCCCGGACAGGGGGTACTACGAGCAGTACTTC. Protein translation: CASSPDRGYYEQYF.